Here is one T cell receptor (beta chain) with its context. No antigen is known for it. The source of the sample is a study of T cells expressing NK-cell markers. Whole-study context: The authors derived TCR beta repertoires from sorted CD3+CD56+NKG2C+, CD3+CD56+NKG2C- and CD3+CD56-NKG2C+ T cells.

Findings and caveats of the study: Of CD8+ T cells, about 1.0-7.5% belonged to dominant NKG2C+ clonotypes in several donors.

The CDR3 sequence is 17 residues long. The authors generated TCR beta cDNA through 5'RACE template switching with UMIs. Each CDR3 protein gets one entry in TCRdb, which reprocessed the 5' RACE reads and gives no DNA. The sample has 350,000 to 400,000 distinct CDR3 sequences. This sequence joins TRBV12-3 or TRBV12-4 and TRBJ1-6; as DNA is missing, the TRBD1 call by TCRdb cannot be tested. The specimen sequenced was blood T cells: a sorted CD56 or NKG2C T cell subset, CD4+ or CD8+ T cells, or bulk PBMC T cells (not recorded which). The clonotype comes from a woman between 50 and 59 years old in good health. The CDR3 here is CASSYWTGGAHNSPLHF.